Here is one T cell receptor beta chain with its context. These data originate in a study of blood T cell repertoires in COVID-19. CDR1 is MNHEY and CDR2 is SVGAGI in the germline V gene. The CDR3 spans 15 residues. With 5 bases clipped from V and 7 bases from J, the junction kept 12 bases outside the gene matches. Measured with immunoSEQ multiplex PCR; TCRdb has only the in-frame clones, and not every one. The data show over 200,000 clones, with 87% seen just once and 10% to 11% held by the top ten. Sample: PBMCs or T cells enriched from blood (not recorded which). V and J are TRBV6-5 and TRBJ2-3; 7 bases match TRBD1. The sequence derives from a young man who had recovered from COVID-19. CDR3: CASSKSGTVANTQYF. As DNA, the CDR3 is TGTGCCAGCAGTAAATCTGGGACAGTCGCGAATACGCAGTATTTT.